This T cell receptor beta chain was recorded in a study of blood T cell repertoires in COVID-19. Background on the study: Samples taken during acute and convalescent COVID-19 were collected in the United States, Italy and Spain.

Authors' methods: Researchers report that nucleated cell counts were estimated from reference gene primer amplification. Profiling relied on immunoSEQ multiplex PCR, and the TCRdb table lists in-frame clones only, not all of them. The DNA gave D and trimming, while V, J and clone size come from that table. This sample carries 350,000 to 450,000 clones, roughly nine tenths of them seen once, and the ten largest clones take 1% to 1.3%. Per the germline V gene, CDR1 is SGDLS and CDR2 is YYNGEE. J gave up 16 bases and V 0 bases, and 14 bases lay outside the gene matches. The length of the CDR3 is 15 residues. Only one count was recorded for this clone.

The chain uses TRBV9 and TRBJ2-1, with 9 bases fitting TRBD2. The TCR originated in a man aged 25 to 40 who had recovered from COVID-19. The sequencing sample was made of PBMCs or T cells enriched from blood (not recorded which). In DNA, the CDR3 is TGTGCCAGCAGCGTAGCTGGCGGGAGGGCAGGTACAAAATTCTTC. This codes for CASSVAGGRAGTKFF.